The 5 T cell receptor beta chains reported below all come from one sample, sequenced in a study of Graves' ophthalmopathy and Graves' hyperthyroidism. RNA served as the template for amplifying TCR beta CDR3 regions. RT-PCR in the first round used HTBI primers; a second-round multiplex PCR followed. TCRdb fed the multiplex PCR reads into MiXCR, producing one record per CDR3 protein. The sample carries some 1.1 million distinct CDR3 sequences, approximately 35% recorded once. Sequencing was performed on peripheral blood or thyroid tissue (not recorded which). Source of these receptors: an adult man with Graves' hyperthyroidism.

The J gene is TRBJ2-2, the V gene TRBV6-5; D may be TRBD2 (6 bases). The CDR3 covers 13 residues. Trimming removed 9 bases from V and 5 bases from J, with 13 bases in between. Germline V gene sequence: CDR1 MNHEY, CDR2 SVGAGI. The CDR3 bases are TGTGCCAGGCCGGGACTCACGACCGGGGAGCTGTTTTTT. Its translation is CARPGLTTGELFF.

This clonotype occurred many times. The chain is built from TRBV29-1 and TRBJ1-1; D gene unclear. The CDR3 is made up of 12 amino acids. V was pared by 4 bases and J by 1 base, with 7 bases between. The germline CDR1 and CDR2 sequences are SQVTM and ANQGSEA. CDR3 loop: CSVAGENTEAFF. The CDR3 region has the DNA TGCAGCGTTGCGGGAGAGAACACTGAAGCTTTCTTT.

This clonotype occurred a few times. The chain has TRBV2 and TRBJ1-1, with D unclear. Germline V CDR1 and CDR2: SNHLY, FYNNEI. The CDR3 has 14 residues. CDR3 nucleotide sequence: TGTGCAGCCGCGGGTAGAGGGCTTAACACTGAAGCTTTCTTT. It specifies CAAAGRGLNTEAFF.

There are a few counts of this clonotype. This rearrangement joins TRBV20-1 to TRBJ1-2; D is perhaps TRBD1 (6 bases). The V end lost 3 bases, the J end lost 4 bases, and 18 bases lay between the germline ends. Per the germline V gene, CDR1 is DFQATT and CDR2 is SNEGSKA (reference sequence). The length of the CDR3 is 15 residues. This chain's CDR3 is CSARARSSGAYGYTF. The CDR3 coding sequence is TGCAGTGCTAGGGCCCGATCGTCAGGGGCCTATGGCTACACCTTC.

The chain combines TRBV6-5 with TRBJ1-2; D is possibly TRBD1 (5 bases). From germline, CDR1 is MNHEY and CDR2 SVGAGI. The germline V and J ends were trimmed by 2 bases and 0 bases, with 13 bases remaining between them. This CDR3 region has 16 residues. In DNA form, the CDR3 reads TGTGCCAGCAGTTACCGGACACCTCCTTCTAACTATGGCTACACCTTC. Translated: CASSYRTPPSNYGYTF.